A selection of T cell receptor beta chains follows, all from one sample in a study of graft-versus-host responses after intestinal transplantation. Which antigens these TCRs recognize remains unknown. The data were produced by immunoSEQ multiplex PCR, yet TCRdb's version contains in-frame clones alone and is incomplete. The table includes approximately 90,000 clones, 75% to 95% detected once. The specimen comprised unstimulated CD8+ T cells sorted from spleen or lymph node cells, sampled before intestinal transplant. The receptor source for this set is a human donor who received an intestinal transplant. The CDR3 runs from the conserved cysteine through the conserved F or W. The order of the fields is V gene, J gene, D gene, clone size, CDR3 protein, CDR3 DNA. A D gene is named only where the DNA matches it firmly. Not all rows give a size; the values are once, few, many and, for expanded clones, a class.

V gene: TRBV4-1; J gene: TRBJ2-7; D gene: -; clone size: few; CDR3 protein: CASSPGRSGYYEQYF; CDR3 DNA: TGCGCCAGCAGCCCGGGGCGAAGCGGGTACTACGAGCAGTACTTC
V gene: TRBV11-2; J gene: TRBJ2-7; D gene: -; clone size: -; CDR3 protein: CASSLTGTYEQYF; CDR3 DNA: TGTGCCAGCAGCTTGACAGGAACCTACGAGCAGTACTTC
V gene: TRBV13; J gene: TRBJ2-5; D gene: -; clone size: -; CDR3 protein: CASSLGDYGETQYF; CDR3 DNA: TGTGCCAGCAGCTTAGGGGACTATGGAGAGACCCAGTACTTC
V gene: TRBV7-3; J gene: TRBJ1-1; D gene: -; clone size: -; CDR3 protein: CASSRGPGRTEAFF; CDR3 DNA: TGTGCCAGCAGCCGGGGGCCAGGGAGGACCGAAGCTTTCTTT
V gene: TRBV7-9; J gene: TRBJ2-5; D gene: TRBD1; clone size: -; CDR3 protein: CASSPTGDQETQYF; CDR3 DNA: TGTGCCAGCAGTCCGACAGGGGACCAAGAGACCCAGTACTTC
V gene: TRBV27; J gene: TRBJ2-2; D gene: -; clone size: -; CDR3 protein: CATGAYDDTGELFF; CDR3 DNA: TGTGCCACTGGGGCGTACGACGACACCGGGGAGCTGTTTTTT
V gene: TRBV5-4; J gene: TRBJ2-7; D gene: TRBD1; clone size: -; CDR3 protein: CASSRDRVGSEQYF; CDR3 DNA: TGTGCCAGCAGCAGAGACAGGGTGGGCTCCGAGCAGTACTTC
V gene: TRBV5-5; J gene: TRBJ2-1; D gene: TRBD2; clone size: -; CDR3 protein: CASSLLAGGGEQFF; CDR3 DNA: TGTGCCAGCAGCTTACTAGCGGGAGGGGGTGAGCAGTTCTTC
V gene: TRBV6-5; J gene: TRBJ1-2; D gene: -; clone size: -; CDR3 protein: CASSYAGAAIDGYTF; CDR3 DNA: TGTGCCAGCAGTTACGCAGGGGCCGCCATCGATGGCTACACCTTC
V gene: TRBV5-5; J gene: TRBJ2-5; D gene: TRBD1; clone size: few; CDR3 protein: CASSPGTGGQETQYF; CDR3 DNA: TGTGCCAGCAGCCCCGGGACAGGGGGCCAAGAGACCCAGTACTTC
V gene: TRBV27; J gene: TRBJ1-2; D gene: TRBD1; clone size: -; CDR3 protein: CASSPGGSYGYTF; CDR3 DNA: TGTGCCAGCAGTCCAGGGGGGAGCTATGGCTACACCTTC
V gene: TRBV14; J gene: TRBJ2-3; D gene: -; clone size: -; CDR3 protein: CASSQGSSTDTQYF; CDR3 DNA: TGTGCCAGCAGCCAAGGGTCCAGCACAGATACGCAGTATTTT
V gene: TRBV7-6; J gene: TRBJ1-1; D gene: -; clone size: -; CDR3 protein: CASSNSLGVRTEAFF; CDR3 DNA: TGTGCCAGCAGCAATAGCTTGGGGGTACGGACTGAAGCTTTCTTT
V gene: TRBV9; J gene: TRBJ1-4; D gene: -; clone size: -; CDR3 protein: CASSVGGATNEKLFF; CDR3 DNA: TGTGCCAGCAGCGTAGGGGGGGCAACTAATGAAAAACTGTTTTTT
V gene: TRBV15; J gene: TRBJ1-6; D gene: -; clone size: -; CDR3 protein: CATSRGRESYSSPLHF; CDR3 DNA: TGTGCCACCAGCAGAGGCAGGGAATCCTATAGTTCACCCCTCCACTTT
V gene: TRBV6-1; J gene: TRBJ2-5; D gene: TRBD1; clone size: once; CDR3 protein: CASRPTGGFQETQYF; CDR3 DNA: TGTGCCAGCAGACCGACAGGGGGGTTTCAAGAGACCCAGTACTTC
V gene: TRBV19; J gene: TRBJ1-6; D gene: -; clone size: -; CDR3 protein: CASRSTEWDPLHF; CDR3 DNA: TGTGCCAGTAGATCAACAGAGTGGGACCCCCTCCACTTT
V gene: TRBV15; J gene: TRBJ1-5; D gene: -; clone size: -; CDR3 protein: CATSRVGLDQPQHF; CDR3 DNA: TGTGCCACCAGCAGAGTAGGTTTGGATCAGCCCCAGCATTTT
V gene: TRBV15; J gene: TRBJ2-5; D gene: -; clone size: -; CDR3 protein: CATSRGERSEETQYF; CDR3 DNA: TGTGCCACCAGCAGAGGAGAACGCTCCGAGGAGACCCAGTACTTC
V gene: TRBV5-6; J gene: TRBJ2-7; D gene: TRBD2; clone size: -; CDR3 protein: CASKIAGGSNEQYF; CDR3 DNA: TGTGCCAGCAAGATAGCGGGAGGATCCAACGAGCAGTACTTC
V gene: TRBV5-1; J gene: TRBJ1-1; D gene: -; clone size: -; CDR3 protein: CASSWGVNTEAFF; CDR3 DNA: TGCGCCAGCAGCTGGGGCGTGAACACTGAAGCTTTCTTT
V gene: TRBV11-1; J gene: TRBJ1-2; D gene: TRBD1; clone size: -; CDR3 protein: CASSGTGVGYTF; CDR3 DNA: TGTGCCAGCAGCGGGACAGGGGTTGGCTACACCTTC
V gene: TRBV19; J gene: TRBJ2-7; D gene: -; clone size: -; CDR3 protein: CASSTVARSEQYF; CDR3 DNA: TGTGCCAGTAGTACCGTTGCTAGGTCCGAGCAGTACTTC
V gene: TRBV29-1; J gene: TRBJ2-7; D gene: TRBD1; clone size: -; CDR3 protein: CSVEDGGQTGRDEQYF; CDR3 DNA: TGCAGCGTTGAAGATGGCGGGCAGACAGGGCGCGACGAGCAGTACTTC